This T cell receptor beta chain originates from a study of T cell changes during pregnancy in multiple sclerosis. Some clones are missing from TCRdb's copy, which holds only in-frame ones; the method was immunoSEQ multiplex PCR. Of some 70,000 clones listed, roughly 90% are singletons. The germline V gene encodes CDR1 SEHNR and CDR2 FQNEAQ (reference sequence). This CDR3 region has 15 residues. The V gene end was trimmed by 5 bases and the J gene end by 7 bases; junction bases not matched to a gene: 7. This chain uses TRBV7-9 with TRBJ1-4, with TRBD1 matching 10 bases. Sample: CD4+ T cells from peripheral blood mononuclear cells, taken in the third trimester of pregnancy. The TCR was taken from a female donor in good health, enrolled as a control in a pregnancy study. CDR3: CASSPQGQGFEKLFF. CDR3 coding DNA: TGTGCCAGCAGCCCCCAGGGACAGGGGTTTGAAAAACTGTTTTTT.